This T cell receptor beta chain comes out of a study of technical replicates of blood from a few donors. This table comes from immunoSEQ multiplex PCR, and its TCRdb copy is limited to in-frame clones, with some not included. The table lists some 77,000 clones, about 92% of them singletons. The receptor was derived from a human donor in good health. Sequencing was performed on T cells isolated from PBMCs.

The CDR3 nucleotides are TGTGCCAGCAGTCCCCCGGAGTTAGCCAAAAACATTCAGTACTTC. This translates into CASSPPELAKNIQYF. The V call is TRBV11-3, the J call TRBJ2-4, with unresolved D. Germline V gene sequence: CDR1 SGHNT, CDR2 YENEEA. The CDR3 sequence is 15 residues long. Trimming took 6 bases from V and 0 from J, leaving 12 bases between them. Supplemented by reference TRBV11-3 and TRBJ2-4, the full variable domain reads EAGVVQSPRYKIIEKKQPVAFWCNPISGHNTLYWYLQNLGQGPELLIRYENEEAVDDSQLPKDRFSAERLKGVDSTLKIQPAELGDSAVYLCASSPPELAKNIQYFGAGTRLSVL.